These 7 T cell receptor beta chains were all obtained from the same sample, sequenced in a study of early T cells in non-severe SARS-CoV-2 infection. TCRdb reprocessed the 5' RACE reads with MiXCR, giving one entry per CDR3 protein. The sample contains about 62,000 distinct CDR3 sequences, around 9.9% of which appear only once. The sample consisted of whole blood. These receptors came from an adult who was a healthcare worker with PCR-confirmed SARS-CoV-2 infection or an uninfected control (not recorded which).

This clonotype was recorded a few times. The CDR3 DNA follows: TGTGCCGCCAGCGGGACAGGCGATTCCTACGAGCAGTACGTC. Its translation: CAASGTGDSYEQYV. The J gene is TRBJ2-7, the V gene TRBV10-3, with D possibly TRBD1 on 8 matching bases. This CDR3 spans 14 amino acids. Trimming pared 11 bases from V and 1 base from J, leaving 18 bases between. Germline V gives CDR1 ENHRY, CDR2 SYGVKD.

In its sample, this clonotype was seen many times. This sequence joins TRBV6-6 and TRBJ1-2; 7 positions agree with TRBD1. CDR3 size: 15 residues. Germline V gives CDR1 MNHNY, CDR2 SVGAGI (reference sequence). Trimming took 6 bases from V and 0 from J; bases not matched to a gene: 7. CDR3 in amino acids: CASSQRGTANYGYTF. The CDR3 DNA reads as TGTGCCAGCAGCCAGCGAGGGACAGCTAACTATGGCTACACCTTC.

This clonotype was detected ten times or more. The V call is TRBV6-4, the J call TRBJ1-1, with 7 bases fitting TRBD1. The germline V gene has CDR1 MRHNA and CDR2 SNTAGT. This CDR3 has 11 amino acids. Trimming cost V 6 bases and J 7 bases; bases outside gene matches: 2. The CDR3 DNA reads TGTGCCAGCAGCGCAGGGGGTGAAGCTTTCTTT. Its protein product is CASSAGGEAFF.

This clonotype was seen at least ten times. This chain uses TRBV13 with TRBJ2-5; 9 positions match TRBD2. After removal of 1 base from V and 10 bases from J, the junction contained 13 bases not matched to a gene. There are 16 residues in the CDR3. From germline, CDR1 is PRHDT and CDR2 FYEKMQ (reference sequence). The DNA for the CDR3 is TGTGCCAGCAGCTTAGTAGCGGGAGCCGATTGGGGTGACCAGTACTTC. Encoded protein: CASSLVAGADWGDQYF.

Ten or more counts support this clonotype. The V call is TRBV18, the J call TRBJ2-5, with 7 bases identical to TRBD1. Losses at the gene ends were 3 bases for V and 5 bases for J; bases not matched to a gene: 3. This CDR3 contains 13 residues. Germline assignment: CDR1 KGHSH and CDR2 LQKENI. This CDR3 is CASSPGQKETQYF. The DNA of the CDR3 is TGTGCCAGCTCACCGGGACAGAAGGAGACCCAGTACTTC.

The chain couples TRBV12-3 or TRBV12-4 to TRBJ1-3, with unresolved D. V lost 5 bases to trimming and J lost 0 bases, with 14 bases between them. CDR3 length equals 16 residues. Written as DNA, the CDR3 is TGTGCCAGCAGTACCCGGACCCGGACCTCTGGAAACACCATATATTTT. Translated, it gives CASSTRTRTSGNTIYF.

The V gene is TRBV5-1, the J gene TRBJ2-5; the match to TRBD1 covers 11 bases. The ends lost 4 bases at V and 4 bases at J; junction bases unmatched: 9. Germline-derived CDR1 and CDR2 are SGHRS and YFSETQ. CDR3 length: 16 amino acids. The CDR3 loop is CASSLGQGAVGETQYF. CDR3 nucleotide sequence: TGCGCCAGCAGCCTAGGACAGGGGGCGGTAGGAGAGACCCAGTACTTC.